This TCR beta chain was recovered during a study of regulatory T cells in long-lasting Graves disease. Whole-study findings and limits: Persistent disease samples used TRBV28, TRBJ1-2 and TRBJ2-5 preferentially. Persistent Graves' cases showed lower TCR diversity than newly diagnosed cases.

Regarding this clonotype: Its antigen is unknown.

As for time point: newly diagnosed GD, antithyroid drugs for less than 3 months. RNA extracted from PBMCs served as the sequencing template. Trimming took 7 bases from V and 6 from J, leaving 18 bases between them. This CDR3 contains 14 residues. Germline V lookup: CDR1 PRHDT, CDR2 FYEKMQ (reference sequence). For TCR beta, libraries came from iRepertoire HTBI primers and Arm-PCR of CDR3 regions. TCRdb itself ran the multiplex PCR reads through MiXCR, one entry per CDR3 protein. The profile shows roughly 610,000 distinct CDR3 sequences, about 16% of them singletons. The data also belong to a second study, concerning T cells in Graves' hyperthyroidism and ophthalmopathy. That report notes: The TCR CDR3 was amplified in a first-round RT-PCR using the HTBI primer set.

Sequencing was performed on peripheral blood mononuclear cells (PBMCs), taken at new diagnosis, from a patient treated with antithyroid drugs. The origin of this receptor is a man aged 18 to 30 with Graves disease. V and J are TRBV13 and TRBJ1-2, with D tentatively TRBD1 (6 bases). The CDR3, as DNA: TGTGCCAGCATCCCGGGACACCCAGGGGATGGCTACACCTTC. Protein: CASIPGHPGDGYTF.